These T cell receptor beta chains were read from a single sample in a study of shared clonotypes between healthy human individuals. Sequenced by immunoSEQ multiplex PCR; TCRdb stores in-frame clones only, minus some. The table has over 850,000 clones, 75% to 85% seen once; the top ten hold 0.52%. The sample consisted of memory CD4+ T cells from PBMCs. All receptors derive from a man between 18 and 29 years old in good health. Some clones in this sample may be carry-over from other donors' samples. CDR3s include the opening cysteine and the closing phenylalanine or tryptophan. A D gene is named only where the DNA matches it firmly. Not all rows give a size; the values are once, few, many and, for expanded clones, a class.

DNA: TGTGCCAGCAGCCGGGACAGGGTGAACTATGGCTACACCTTC; CDR3: CASSRDRVNYGYTF; size: .; D: TRBD1; J: TRBJ1-2; length: 14; V: TRBV2
DNA: TGCAGCGCCGGGCCTGGTTGGGGGATGGAGAACACTGAAGCTTTCTTT; CDR3: CSAGPGWGMENTEAFF; size: few; D: .; J: TRBJ1-1; length: 16; V: TRBV29-1
DNA: TGCGCCAGCAGCTTGGTTCTGGCAGCGGACCTCTACGAGCAGTACTTC; CDR3: CASSLVLAADLYEQYF; size: .; D: .; J: TRBJ2-7; length: 16; V: TRBV5-1
DNA: TGTGCCATCAGGGGGACAGGCAGCTCCTACAATGAGCAGTTCTTC; CDR3: CAIRGTGSSYNEQFF; size: .; D: TRBD1; J: TRBJ2-1; length: 15; V: TRBV10-3
DNA: TGCGCCAGCAGCTTGGGGCTTGCCAATCAGCCCCAGCATTTT; CDR3: CASSLGLANQPQHF; size: .; D: .; J: TRBJ1-5; length: 14; V: TRBV5-1
DNA: TGTGCCAGCAGTGGATTTATGACAGGGATCAATCAGCCCCAGCATTTT; CDR3: CASSGFMTGINQPQHF; size: .; D: TRBD1; J: TRBJ1-5; length: 16; V: TRBV6-1
DNA: TGTGCCAGCAGCTTACGGCGGGGTGGGGCCGGGGAGCTGTTTTTT; CDR3: CASSLRRGGAGELFF; size: .; D: .; J: TRBJ2-2; length: 15; V: TRBV7-8
DNA: TGCAGCGTGTACAGGGGGACAAACACCGGGGAGCTGTTTTTT; CDR3: CSVYRGTNTGELFF; size: once; D: TRBD1; J: TRBJ2-2; length: 14; V: TRBV29-1
DNA: TGTGCCAGCAGCCCCGGGACGGGACAGTACTTC; CDR3: CASSPGTGQYF; size: .; D: .; J: TRBJ2-7; length: 11; V: TRBV11-2
DNA: TGTGCCAGCTCACCACGGGAGGGCCAGTTCTTC; CDR3: CASSPREGQFF; size: few; D: TRBD2; J: TRBJ2-1; length: 11; V: TRBV18
DNA: TGCGCCAGCAGCTCCGGCACCCTATCGTACACTGAAGCTTTCTTT; CDR3: CASSSGTLSYTEAFF; size: .; D: .; J: TRBJ1-1; length: 15; V: TRBV5-1
DNA: TGTGCCAGCTCCCGCCCAAATGAAAAACTGTTTTTT; CDR3: CASSRPNEKLFF; size: few; D: .; J: TRBJ1-4; length: 12; V: TRBV18
DNA: TGTGCCAGCTCCCAGGGACAAGCCACAGATACGCAGTATTTT; CDR3: CASSQGQATDTQYF; size: .; D: .; J: TRBJ2-3; length: 14; V: TRBV18
DNA: TGTGCCAGCAGTGCCAACCGACAGGGGGGGCAGGGGATTACTGAAGCTTTCTTT; CDR3: CASSANRQGGQGITEAFF; size: few; D: TRBD1; J: TRBJ1-1; length: 18; V: TRBV2
DNA: TGTGCCATCAGTGGAGGACAGGGCTACGAGCAGTACTTC; CDR3: CAISGGQGYEQYF; size: .; D: TRBD1; J: TRBJ2-7; length: 13; V: TRBV10-3
DNA: TGTGCCAGCAGTTTCCAATCCGGGGACGGATACTATGGCTACACCTTC; CDR3: CASSFQSGDGYYGYTF; size: few; D: .; J: TRBJ1-2; length: 16; V: TRBV28
DNA: TGTGCCAGCAGCGCGCCAGGGGTAGAGACCCAGTACTTC; CDR3: CASSAPGVETQYF; size: .; D: .; J: TRBJ2-5; length: 13; V: TRBV9
DNA: TGTGCCAGCAGCCACCCACAGGGAACTAACTATGGCTACACCTTC; CDR3: CASSHPQGTNYGYTF; size: .; D: .; J: TRBJ1-2; length: 15; V: TRBV4-2
DNA: TGTGCCAGCAGCCTGACCAATAGGGATCAGCCCCAGCATTTT; CDR3: CASSLTNRDQPQHF; size: .; D: .; J: TRBJ1-5; length: 14; V: TRBV2
DNA: TGTGCCACGGGGGATTTGACAGATACGCAGTATTTT; CDR3: CATGDLTDTQYF; size: .; D: .; J: TRBJ2-3; length: 12; V: TRBV10-3
DNA: TGTGCCAGCAGGAGGGGATTGAGAGCGGGAGCTTCAGATACGCAGTATTTT; CDR3: CASRRGLRAGASDTQYF; size: once; D: TRBD2; J: TRBJ2-3; length: 17; V: TRBV25-1
DNA: TGTGCCAGCAGCCAATCGGGCGGGTTAAACACCGGGGAGCTGTTTTTT; CDR3: CASSQSGGLNTGELFF; size: .; D: .; J: TRBJ2-2; length: 16; V: TRBV4-2
DNA: TGTGCCAGCAGGACAGGTGACTATGGCTACACCTTC; CDR3: CASRTGDYGYTF; size: .; D: .; J: TRBJ1-2; length: 12; V: TRBV6-5
DNA: TGTGCCAGCTCACCACCGACAGTCGGACAGCCCCAGCATTTT; CDR3: CASSPPTVGQPQHF; size: once; D: .; J: TRBJ1-5; length: 14; V: TRBV18
DNA: TGCGCCAGCAGCGGGATGTCCGGGGTGGACTACGAGCAGTACTTC; CDR3: CASSGMSGVDYEQYF; size: .; D: .; J: TRBJ2-7; length: 15; V: TRBV5-1
DNA: TGTGCCAGCAGTTCCGGGGGTGAAGGCAACAATGAGCAGTTCTTC; CDR3: CASSSGGEGNNEQFF; size: .; D: .; J: TRBJ2-1; length: 15; V: TRBV28
DNA: TGCGCCAGCAGCCTAGAGGGGCCGAATAGCAATCAGCCCCAGCATTTT; CDR3: CASSLEGPNSNQPQHF; size: .; D: .; J: TRBJ1-5; length: 16; V: TRBV5-1
DNA: TGTGCCAGTAGTGGACGGTACACTGAAGCTTTCTTT; CDR3: CASSGRYTEAFF; size: many; D: .; J: TRBJ1-1; length: 12; V: TRBV19
DNA: TGTGCCAGTCGGGTTCAGGGGGCGGCGCGGGAGCAGTACTTC; CDR3: CASRVQGAAREQYF; size: .; D: TRBD1; J: TRBJ2-7; length: 14; V: TRBV19
DNA: TGTGCCAGCAGCCAACAGCTTGCAACTAATGAAAAACTGTTTTTT; CDR3: CASSQQLATNEKLFF; size: .; D: .; J: TRBJ1-4; length: 15; V: TRBV2
DNA: TGTGCCAGCAGTTCCCCTGGGTGGGACACTGAAGCTTTCTTT; CDR3: CASSSPGWDTEAFF; size: few; D: .; J: TRBJ1-1; length: 14; V: TRBV6-5
DNA: TGTGCCACCAGCAGAGATATACAAAGCTACGGTAAGGACGAGCAGTACTTC; CDR3: CATSRDIQSYGKDEQYF; size: .; D: .; J: TRBJ2-7; length: 17; V: TRBV15
DNA: TGTGCCAGCAGAGTGGACAGGGGGGCAGAGACCCAGTACTTC; CDR3: CASRVDRGAETQYF; size: once; D: TRBD1; J: TRBJ2-5; length: 14; V: TRBV2
DNA: TGTGCCTACAGGACGGATACCTACGGGCAGTACTTC; CDR3: CAYRTDTYGQYF; size: .; D: .; J: TRBJ2-7; length: 12; V: TRBV5-4
DNA: TGTGCCAGCAGCCAATACACCGCGGGGAGCTCCTACAATGAGCAGTTCTTC; CDR3: CASSQYTAGSSYNEQFF; size: many; D: .; J: TRBJ2-1; length: 17; V: TRBV4-2
DNA: TGTGCCAGCAGTTTCGCCTTTGGGGCGCCCTCACCCCTCCACTTT; CDR3: CASSFAFGAPSPLHF; size: .; D: .; J: TRBJ1-6; length: 15; V: TRBV25-1
DNA: TGCGCCAGCAGCTTGGGTCTGTACAGAGTAACTGAAGCTTTCTTT; CDR3: CASSLGLYRVTEAFF; size: .; D: .; J: TRBJ1-1; length: 15; V: TRBV5-1
DNA: TGTGCCAGCAGCTTGGTTGGATTCTTCCAGTTCTTC; CDR3: CASSLVGFFQFF; size: once; D: .; J: TRBJ2-1; length: 12; V: TRBV7-9
DNA: TGTGCCAGCAGGGAAGAATATTACAGCACAGATACGCAGTATTTT; CDR3: CASREEYYSTDTQYF; size: .; D: .; J: TRBJ2-3; length: 15; V: TRBV6-1
DNA: TGTGCCAGCAGTTCGACAGGGGTAGGACAGCCCCAGCATTTT; CDR3: CASSSTGVGQPQHF; size: .; D: TRBD1; J: TRBJ1-5; length: 14; V: TRBV6-6
DNA: TGTGCCAGCAGCTTAGGGCCACGAGGCCAGCCCCAGCATTTT; CDR3: CASSLGPRGQPQHF; size: .; D: .; J: TRBJ1-5; length: 14; V: TRBV5-4
DNA: TGTGCCAGCAGTTTGCAGCAGGGACTCGTCGAGCAGTACTTC; CDR3: CASSLQQGLVEQYF; size: .; D: .; J: TRBJ2-7; length: 14; V: TRBV28
DNA: TGTGCCAGCAGCTTAGGATTCCGGGACTACGCAGAGACCCAGTACTTC; CDR3: CASSLGFRDYAETQYF; size: many; D: TRBD2; J: TRBJ2-5; length: 16; V: TRBV7-2
DNA: TGTGCCAGCACGACTAGCGGGAGGCTCGCCGAGCAGTACTTC; CDR3: CASTTSGRLAEQYF; size: .; D: TRBD2; J: TRBJ2-7; length: 14; V: TRBV2
DNA: TGTGCCAGCAGTAGGGCAGGGGGCAATCAGCCCCAGCATTTT; CDR3: CASSRAGGNQPQHF; size: .; D: .; J: TRBJ1-5; length: 14; V: TRBV6-5
DNA: TGTGCCAGCTCACTATCAACTGGGACGGACGAGCAGTACTTC; CDR3: CASSLSTGTDEQYF; size: .; D: .; J: TRBJ2-7; length: 14; V: TRBV18
DNA: TGTGCCAGTAGTATGACTAGCTCCTACGAGCAGTACTTC; CDR3: CASSMTSSYEQYF; size: .; D: .; J: TRBJ2-7; length: 13; V: TRBV19
DNA: TGCACCGGTGGAACGACAGATACGCAGTATTTT; CDR3: CTGGTTDTQYF; size: .; D: .; J: TRBJ2-3; length: 11; V: TRBV20-1
DNA: TGCGCCAGCAGCTTTTCCGACAGGGGGGGTGATACCACTGAAGCTTTCTTT; CDR3: CASSFSDRGGDTTEAFF; size: .; D: TRBD1; J: TRBJ1-1; length: 17; V: TRBV5-1
DNA: TGTGCCAGCAGGTCCGGGACTACCCCTTACGAGCAGTACTTC; CDR3: CASRSGTTPYEQYF; size: .; D: TRBD2; J: TRBJ2-7; length: 14; V: TRBV6-6
DNA: TGTGCCAGCAGCGCATATCCGGGACCCAACACTGAAGCTTTCTTT; CDR3: CASSAYPGPNTEAFF; size: few; D: .; J: TRBJ1-1; length: 15; V: TRBV5-5